This T cell receptor (beta chain) emerged from a study of blood T cell repertoires in COVID-19. The CDR3 covers 14 residues. Germline CDR1 and CDR2: MGHDK and SYGVNS. V was clipped by 3 bases and J by 2 bases, with 8 bases between them. Individuals aged about 18 to 89 years were recruited from about two dozen US areas. TCRdb keeps only in-frame clones here, not all; method: immunoSEQ multiplex PCR. The table has almost 400,000 clones, more than 75% seen once; the top ten hold about 0.89%. This sequence was found in a woman in her thirties with acute COVID-19. V and J are TRBV25-1 and TRBJ2-1, with unresolved D. Sequencing was carried out using PBMCs or T cells enriched from blood (not recorded which). In DNA form, the CDR3 reads TGTGCCAGCAGTGATGTCGCGGCCTACAATGAGCAGTTCTTC. The encoded protein is CASSDVAAYNEQFF.